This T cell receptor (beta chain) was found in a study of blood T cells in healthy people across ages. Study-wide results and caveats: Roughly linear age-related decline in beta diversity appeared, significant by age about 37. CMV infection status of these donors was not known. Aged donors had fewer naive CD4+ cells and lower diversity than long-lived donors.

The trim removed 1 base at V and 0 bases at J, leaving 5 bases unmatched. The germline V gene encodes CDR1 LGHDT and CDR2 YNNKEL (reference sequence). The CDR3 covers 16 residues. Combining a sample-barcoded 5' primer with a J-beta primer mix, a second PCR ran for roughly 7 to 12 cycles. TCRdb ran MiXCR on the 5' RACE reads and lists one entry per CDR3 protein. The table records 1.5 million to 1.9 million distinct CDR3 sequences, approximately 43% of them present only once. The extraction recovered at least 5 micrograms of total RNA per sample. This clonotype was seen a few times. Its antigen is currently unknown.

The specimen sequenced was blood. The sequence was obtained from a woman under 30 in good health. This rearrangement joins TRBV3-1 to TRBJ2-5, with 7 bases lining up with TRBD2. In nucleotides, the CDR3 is TGTGCCAGCAGCCAAGGGGCGGGAGTGAACCAAGAGACCCAGTACTTC. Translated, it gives CASSQGAGVNQETQYF.